This T cell receptor (beta chain) was sequenced during a study of T cell repertoires in cytomegalovirus infection. In TCRdb, the reads were re-called with MiXCR into one record per CDR3 protein. The data hold hundreds of thousands of distinct CDR3 sequences, with more than 40% observed a single time. CDR3 length: 18 residues. The V and J ends lost 4 bases and 4 bases respectively, with 20 bases between them. Germline CDR1 and CDR2: LNHDA and SQIVND (reference sequence). This clonotype has more than one count but fewer than ten. Its antigen is unknown. The starting material was cultured PBMCs, obtained from culture after CMV antigen stimulation. The receptor comes from a human donor in good health (CMV status not recorded). Some clones in this sample may be carry-over from other donors' samples. This sequence joins TRBV19 and TRBJ2-6; D ambiguous. The CDR3 is CASSTSPKGISGANVLTF. The CDR3 coding sequence is TGTGCCAGTAGTACCAGCCCGAAGGGAATCTCCGGGGCCAACGTCCTGACTTTC.